A single sample gave rise to the 10 T cell receptor beta chains below, sequenced in a study of control samples from healthy donors and cancer patients (dated by TCRdb to about 2020). Libraries were made using the immunoSEQ multiplex PCR assay. This immuneACCESS table, as held by TCRdb, lists in-frame sequences with V and J called but not all clones. Of the missing ones, under half trace to an unresolved V gene in checked studies; the others have no known cause. The table held for this sample gives fewer than 250,000 clones. The ten largest account for around 2% of the sample. Sample: blood. The source of these receptors is a woman aged 25 to 45 in good health.

CDR3 loop: CASSFGQETYGYTF. CDR3 in DNA: TGCGCCAGCAGCTTTGGCCAGGAGACCTATGGCTACACCTTC. J is TRBJ1-2 and V is TRBV5-1, with D uncertain. The CDR3 totals 14 residues. Trimming shortened V by 2 bases and J by 4 bases, and 12 bases separated the two germline ends. Germline V lookup: CDR1 SGHRS, CDR2 YFSETQ.

The J gene is TRBJ2-3, the V gene TRBV5-1, with D possibly being TRBD1 (6 bases). Trimming removed 4 bases at V and 4 bases at J, with 13 bases between. This CDR3 has 14 residues. In germline, CDR1 is SGHRS, CDR2 YFSETQ. CDR3 region: CASSEIQGPDTQYF. The CDR3 coding sequence is TGCGCCAGCAGCGAGATACAGGGCCCAGATACGCAGTATTTT.

The V gene is TRBV4-2, the J gene TRBJ2-5; possible D gene TRBD2, 7 bases. The CDR3 runs to 18 residues. The ends were cut back, 0 bases at V and 8 bases at J, with 25 bases in the middle. Germline values: CDR1 LGHNA, CDR2 YNFKEQ. CDR3 DNA sequence: TGTGCCAGCAGCCAAGAATCCGGGGGGTTGGGGGCCTTGGTAACCCAGTACTTC. Translated, it gives CASSQESGGLGALVTQYF.

V is TRBV5-5 and J is TRBJ1-1, with D perhaps matching TRBD1 (6 bases). V shed 2 bases and J shed 5 bases, with 22 bases lying between them. Germline V gene data show CDR1 as SGHKS and CDR2 as YYEKEE (reference sequence). This CDR3 region has 17 residues. The CDR3 DNA follows: TGTGCCAGCAGCTTAGTAGCTGTTAGCCAGGGGACGACTGAAGCTTTCTTT. Translated: CASSLVAVSQGTTEAFF.

The chain carries TRBV7-2 and TRBJ2-5; D gene ambiguous. CDR1 and CDR2 from the germline V gene are SGHTA and FQGNSA. The CDR3 consists of 16 residues. V lost 0 bases and J 5 bases, leaving 16 bases between the germline ends. The CDR3 loop is CASSLALGSARETQYF. CDR3 DNA sequence: TGTGCCAGCAGCTTAGCGCTGGGGTCTGCTAGGGAGACCCAGTACTTC.

The chain joins TRBV7-9 to TRBJ2-7; no clear D gene. The V end lost 4 bases, the J end lost 6 bases, and 22 bases lay between the germline ends. The CDR3 covers 16 residues. Germline CDR1 is SEHNR and CDR2 is FQNEAQ (reference sequence). CDR3 sequence reads: CASSSSSFLIHGEQYF. CDR3 nucleotide sequence: TGTGCCAGCAGCTCCAGCTCGTTCTTAATCCACGGCGAGCAGTACTTC.

The J gene is TRBJ2-5, the V gene TRBV7-2; tentative D call: TRBD2 (7 bases). Germline-derived CDR1 and CDR2 are SGHTA and FQGNSA. V lost 1 base and J lost 5, with 23 bases in between. The CDR3 runs 18 residues. The CDR3 coding sequence is TGTGCCAGCAGCTTAGTACTCGAGGGGGGGACCGTTGCGGAGACCCAGTACTTC. Translation gives CASSLVLEGGTVAETQYF.

This chain connects TRBV5-4 to TRBJ1-2, with unresolved D. The CDR3 length is 11 residues. The V end lost 4 bases, the J end lost 3 bases, and 4 bases lay between the germline ends. Germline V gives CDR1 SGHNT, CDR2 YYREEE (reference sequence). CDR3 DNA sequence: TGTGCCAGCAGCGAAGACTATGGCTACACCTTC. Its protein product is CASSEDYGYTF.

Worth noting for this clone: The same CDR3 can be traced to other DNA sequences in this sample. The chain employs TRBV3-1 (or the pseudogene TRBV3-2) and TRBJ2-1; no definite D call. This CDR3 has 13 amino acids. Germline values: CDR1 LGHDT, CDR2 YNNKEL (reference sequence). V was trimmed by 0 bases and J by 15 bases, leaving 15 bases between them. The CDR3 nucleotides read TGTGCCAGCAGCCAAGATCAAGTCCGACCACTGTTCTTC. It yields the protein CASSQDQVRPLFF.

This chain uses TRBV12-3 or TRBV12-4 with TRBJ1-1; D gene uncertain. The V end lost 7 bases, the J end lost 2 bases, and 5 bases lay between the germline ends. The CDR3 totals 11 residues. The DNA of the CDR3 is TGTGCCAGCACGGGTAACACTGAAGCTTTCTTT. It is translated as CASTGNTEAFF.